These T cell receptor beta chains were read from a single sample in a study of cytomegalovirus exposure and HLA in healthy donors. Sequenced by immunoSEQ multiplex PCR; TCRdb stores in-frame clones only, minus some. The sample holds approximately 170,000 clones, roughly 81% seen once. Sequencing was performed on PBMCs. These receptors were obtained from a woman aged 30 to 39 in good health and CMV-seropositive. CDR3s include the opening cysteine and the closing phenylalanine or tryptophan. D genes are given only for firm matches. The listing skips clone size in some rows; elsewhere it reads once, few, many or a size class.

size: .
V: TRBV7-9
D: .
J: TRBJ2-2
DNA: TGTGCCAGTATCCGACAGGCGAACACCGGGGAGCTGTTTTTT
CDR3: CASIRQANTGELFF

size: .
V: TRBV27
D: .
J: TRBJ1-1
DNA: TGTGCCAGCAGTTTCGGGGGAGGTCCCACTGAAGCTTTCTTT
CDR3: CASSFGGGPTEAFF

size: .
V: TRBV5-1
D: TRBD1
J: TRBJ2-7
DNA: TGCGCCAGCAGTCCTCCAGACAGGGCTATGGACGAGCAGTACTTC
CDR3: CASSPPDRAMDEQYF

size: few
V: TRBV11-2
D: TRBD1
J: TRBJ1-4
DNA: TGTGCCAGCAGCAGCAGGGGGTATGAAAAACTGTTTTTT
CDR3: CASSSRGYEKLFF

size: .
V: TRBV14
D: TRBD2
J: TRBJ2-1
DNA: TGTGCCAGCAGCCCCCGGACTAGCGGGTACAATGAGCAGTTCTTC
CDR3: CASSPRTSGYNEQFF

size: .
V: TRBV28
D: .
J: TRBJ2-7
DNA: TGTGCCAGCAGTTTCCTCACAGGGTCCTACGTGCAGTACTTC
CDR3: CASSFLTGSYVQYF

size: .
V: TRBV27
D: TRBD2
J: TRBJ2-7
DNA: TGTGCCAGCAGTCCGGGACTAGCGGGGTACTACGAGCAGTACTTC
CDR3: CASSPGLAGYYEQYF

size: .
V: TRBV11-2
D: .
J: TRBJ2-7
DNA: TGTGCCAGCAGCCAAGGGGACAAATTCGAGCAGTACTTC
CDR3: CASSQGDKFEQYF

size: once
V: TRBV28
D: TRBD1
J: TRBJ2-7
DNA: TGTGCCAGCAGTTTCTGGCAGGGGGCTTACGAGCAGTACTTC
CDR3: CASSFWQGAYEQYF

size: .
V: TRBV5-4
D: TRBD1
J: TRBJ2-7
DNA: TGTGCCAGCAGCTTAAACGACAGGGCGAAGTACGAGCAGTACTTC
CDR3: CASSLNDRAKYEQYF

size: .
V: TRBV13
D: TRBD2
J: TRBJ2-1
DNA: TGTGCCAGCAGCCCCTGGACTAGCGGAGAGTACAATGAGCAGTTCTTC
CDR3: CASSPWTSGEYNEQFF

size: .
V: TRBV29-1
D: TRBD2
J: TRBJ2-1
DNA: TGCAGCGTTGAGGGACTAGCGGGAGTGGGAACCTACAATGAGCAGTTCTTC
CDR3: CSVEGLAGVGTYNEQFF

size: few
V: TRBV19
D: .
J: TRBJ2-1
DNA: TGTGCCAGTAGAGTCCCGGGCAGGGACAATGAGCAGTTCTTC
CDR3: CASRVPGRDNEQFF

size: .
V: TRBV27
D: TRBD2
J: TRBJ2-7
DNA: TGTGCCAGCAGTCCGATGAGAGCGGGGGGGGGAGAGCAGTACTTC
CDR3: CASSPMRAGGGEQYF

size: .
V: TRBV7-2
D: .
J: TRBJ2-3
DNA: TGTGCCAGCAGCTTAGGAGCGGTTAGCACAGATACGCAGTATTTT
CDR3: CASSLGAVSTDTQYF

size: .
V: TRBV2
D: TRBD2
J: TRBJ2-1
DNA: TGTGCCAGCAGTGGGAGCGGGAACCCCTACAATGAGCAGTTCTTC
CDR3: CASSGSGNPYNEQFF

size: .
V: TRBV7-9
D: .
J: TRBJ2-7
DNA: TGTGCCAGCAGCTTAGAAGTGGGGAGTTACGAGCAGTACTTC
CDR3: CASSLEVGSYEQYF

size: .
V: TRBV2
D: TRBD2
J: TRBJ2-5
DNA: TGTGCCAGCAGTTACGGCGGGAGGGCGGGAGAGACCCAGTACTTC
CDR3: CASSYGGRAGETQYF

size: once
V: TRBV5-1
D: TRBD1
J: TRBJ2-7
DNA: TGCGCCAGCAGCTTGATGACAGGGGAGTCCTACGAGCAGTACTTC
CDR3: CASSLMTGESYEQYF

size: .
V: TRBV27
D: TRBD2
J: TRBJ2-7
DNA: TGTGCCAGCAGTTCCCGGGGCGGGGGGACCTCCTACGAGCAGTACTTC
CDR3: CASSSRGGGTSYEQYF

size: .
V: TRBV27
D: TRBD2
J: TRBJ2-2
DNA: TGTGCCAGCAGCCCGGGACTAGCGGGAGCGGGGGAGCTGTTTTTT
CDR3: CASSPGLAGAGELFF

size: .
V: TRBV14
D: .
J: TRBJ2-7
DNA: TGTGCCAGCAGCCAAACTTACGAGCAGTACTTC
CDR3: CASSQTYEQYF

size: .
V: TRBV5-6
D: .
J: TRBJ1-5
DNA: TGTGCCAGCAGCTTGGGTCAGGGTAAAGTTCAGCCCCAGCATTTT
CDR3: CASSLGQGKVQPQHF

size: .
V: TRBV5-4
D: .
J: TRBJ2-5
DNA: TGTGCCAGCAGCTCTCCGGGACACCCGGGGGAGACCCAGTACTTC
CDR3: CASSSPGHPGETQYF

size: .
V: TRBV28
D: TRBD2
J: TRBJ2-2
DNA: TGTGCCAGCAAAAAAAGGGCTAGCGGGAGGACCGGGGAGCTGTTTTTT
CDR3: CASKKRASGRTGELFF

size: .
V: TRBV7-9
D: .
J: TRBJ2-5
DNA: TGTTCCAGCAGCTTAGCGAGAGGGCACGCACAAGAGACCCAGTACTTC
CDR3: CSSSLARGHAQETQYF

size: few
V: TRBV27
D: TRBD1
J: TRBJ1-2
DNA: TGTGCCAGCAGTTTAAGGGGACAGGGGGCGATAAACTATGGCTACACCTTC
CDR3: CASSLRGQGAINYGYTF

size: .
V: TRBV28
D: .
J: TRBJ1-1
DNA: TGTGCCAGCGAAGGACAGATGAACACTGAAGCTTTCTTT
CDR3: CASEGQMNTEAFF

size: .
V: TRBV5-1
D: TRBD2
J: TRBJ2-7
DNA: TGCGCCAGCAGGCGGGAGAGAGACGAGCAGTACTTC
CDR3: CASRRERDEQYF

size: .
V: TRBV5-4
D: .
J: TRBJ2-1
DNA: TGTGCCAGCAGCTTGGCAGGAGCGGGCGCAGTCCGACAGTTCTTC
CDR3: CASSLAGAGAVRQFF

size: .
V: TRBV5-1
D: TRBD2
J: TRBJ2-1
DNA: TGCGCCAGCAGCTTGGCCGGGACTAGCGCCAATGAGCAGTTCTTC
CDR3: CASSLAGTSANEQFF

size: few
V: TRBV7-9
D: TRBD2
J: TRBJ2-1
DNA: TGTGCCAGCAGCTTGAGCGGGGAGGTCGATGAGCAGTTCTTC
CDR3: CASSLSGEVDEQFF

size: .
V: TRBV28
D: TRBD1
J: TRBJ1-1
DNA: TGTGCCAGCAGAATAGACAGGGCGGACACTGAAGCTTTCTTT
CDR3: CASRIDRADTEAFF

size: once
V: TRBV11-2
D: TRBD2
J: TRBJ2-2
DNA: TGTGCCAGCAGCATCCGGACTAGCGGGGGCGGGGAGCTGTTTTTT
CDR3: CASSIRTSGGGELFF

size: .
V: TRBV28
D: .
J: TRBJ1-1
DNA: TGTGCCAGCAGTTCTCCCACGGGTCGAAACACTGAAGCTTTCTTT
CDR3: CASSSPTGRNTEAFF

size: few
V: TRBV10-3
D: TRBD1
J: TRBJ1-1
DNA: TGTGCCATCAGTTTAACAGGGGGGACTGAAGCTTTCTTT
CDR3: CAISLTGGTEAFF

size: .
V: TRBV5-1
D: TRBD2
J: TRBJ2-1
DNA: TGCGCCAGCAGCTCAGGGAAGACTAGCGGGATCCGGGAGCAGTTCTTC
CDR3: CASSSGKTSGIREQFF

size: .
V: TRBV6-1
D: .
J: TRBJ1-4
DNA: TGTGCCAGCAGTGAGAGGACTAATGAAAAACTGTTTTTT
CDR3: CASSERTNEKLFF

size: .
V: TRBV7-9
D: .
J: TRBJ1-2
DNA: TGTGCCAGCAGTCAGACAGGCTCCTATGGCTACACCTTC
CDR3: CASSQTGSYGYTF

size: .
V: TRBV5-4
D: TRBD1
J: TRBJ1-2
DNA: TGTGCCAGCAGCTTGCGGACAGGGGTTGGCTACACCTTC
CDR3: CASSLRTGVGYTF

size: .
V: TRBV28
D: .
J: TRBJ1-1
DNA: TGTGCCAGCAGTTTATTGGTCCAGGGAACTGAAGCTTTCTTT
CDR3: CASSLLVQGTEAFF